The 3 T cell receptor beta chains below all came from one sample that was sequenced in a study of cytotoxic CD8 clonotypes in ibrutinib-treated CLL. Here immunoSEQ multiplex PCR was the method, and the copy in TCRdb shows in-frame clones only, minus some. The sample records about 330,000 clones, over 55% being singletons. The specimen comprised PBMCs, sampled after 36 months of ibrutinib treatment. Every receptor here comes from a human donor with chronic lymphocytic leukemia.

V gene TRBV9 combines with J gene TRBJ1-2; D not resolved. The CDR3 is 15 residues long. CDR1 is SGDLS and CDR2 is YYNGEE in the germline V gene. Trimming stripped 3 bases from V and 4 bases from J, with 16 bases between. CDR3 sequence reads: CASSGPGYYGYGYTF. The CDR3 DNA is TGTGCCAGCAGCGGTCCGGGGTACTACGGCTATGGCTACACCTTC.

This clone showed up just a few times. The gene calls are TRBV16 and TRBJ2-1; 9 bases agree with TRBD2. Germline-derived CDR1 and CDR2 are KGHSY and FQNENV. The CDR3 contains 14 residues. V lost 3 bases to trimming and J lost 15 bases; unmatched junction nucleotides: 12. In DNA form, the CDR3 reads TGTGCCAGCAGCCACCAGGGGTCGGGACTAGCTGGGTTCTTC. This codes for CASSHQGSGLAGFF.

V usage is TRBV29-1 and J usage is TRBJ2-1; D remains ambiguous. Trimming removed 3 bases at V and 0 bases at J, with 6 bases between. Germline CDR1 SQVTM, CDR2 ANQGSEA. This CDR3 region has 13 residues. The CDR3 reads CSVELSSYNEQFF. The CDR3 coding sequence is TGCAGCGTTGAGCTGAGCTCCTACAATGAGCAGTTCTTC.